These T cell receptor beta chains were read from a single sample in a study of regulatory dendritic cells for organ transplantation. The data were produced by immunoSEQ multiplex PCR, yet TCRdb's version contains in-frame clones alone and is incomplete. Of under 35,000 clones in the sample, roughly 84% were seen once. Input material: naive CD8+ T cells from blood. Source of these receptors: a human donor in good health. Both conserved end residues are part of each CDR3. The order of the fields is clone size, V gene, J gene, D gene, CDR3 DNA, CDR3 protein. D genes are given only for firm matches. Where a row states a size, it is once, few, many or the class of an expanded clone; other rows omit it.

size: -; V: TRBV6-5; J: TRBJ2-7; D: TRBD1; DNA: TGTGCCAGCAGTTGGGGACAGGGGGCCTACGAGCAGTACTTC; CDR3: CASSWGQGAYEQYF
size: -; V: TRBV10-3; J: TRBJ1-3; D: TRBD1; DNA: TGTGCCATCAGTGAGTGGCAGGGGGCCTCCGGAAACACCATATATTTT; CDR3: CAISEWQGASGNTIYF
size: -; V: TRBV13; J: TRBJ2-1; D: TRBD1; DNA: TGTGCCAGCAGCTCCGAGGACAGGGGGCGCCTCAATGAGCAGTTCTTC; CDR3: CASSSEDRGRLNEQFF
size: -; V: TRBV19; J: TRBJ1-2; D: -; DNA: TGTGCCAGTAGCCCCCAGGGATACTATGGCTACACCTTC; CDR3: CASSPQGYYGYTF
size: -; V: TRBV14; J: TRBJ1-2; D: -; DNA: TGTGCCAGCAGCTCGAGAGGGTCCCAATTCTATGGCTACACCTTC; CDR3: CASSSRGSQFYGYTF
size: -; V: TRBV4-3; J: TRBJ1-4; D: -; DNA: TGCGCCAGCAGCCAAGCCACCGGCGGGGGCGAAAAACTGTTTTTT; CDR3: CASSQATGGGEKLFF
size: -; V: TRBV4-3; J: TRBJ2-1; D: -; DNA: TGCGCCAGCAGCCAAGATGTAACAGTCTACAATGAGCAGTTCTTC; CDR3: CASSQDVTVYNEQFF
size: once; V: TRBV11-2; J: TRBJ2-1; D: -; DNA: TGTGCCAGCAGCTTAGTACTAGGAGAGGGTAATGAGCAGTTCTTC; CDR3: CASSLVLGEGNEQFF
size: -; V: TRBV4-3; J: TRBJ2-7; D: -; DNA: TGCGCCAGCAGCTCAATCCGGGACACCGTTTCCCCCTACGAGCAGTACTTC; CDR3: CASSSIRDTVSPYEQYF
size: -; V: TRBV7-2; J: TRBJ2-7; D: -; DNA: TGTGCCACCGAGCTTAATCCCCCGAATGGCGAGCAGTACTTC; CDR3: CATELNPPNGEQYF
size: -; V: TRBV9; J: TRBJ1-4; D: -; DNA: TGTGCCAGCAGCGGGCCGGAGATCAGCCCGGTGGAAAAACTGTTTTTT; CDR3: CASSGPEISPVEKLFF
size: -; V: TRBV9; J: TRBJ2-3; D: TRBD2; DNA: TGTGCCAGCAGCGTAGGAGTCGGGGGGGCCACAGATACGCAGTATTTT; CDR3: CASSVGVGGATDTQYF
size: -; V: TRBV9; J: TRBJ2-1; D: TRBD1; DNA: TGTGCCAGCAGCTTAGGACAGGGGGACCTCAATGAGCAGTTCTTC; CDR3: CASSLGQGDLNEQFF
size: -; V: TRBV5-6; J: TRBJ1-1; D: -; DNA: TGTGCCAGCAGCTTGGGGGTGAGGGGGTCTGAAGCTTTCTTT; CDR3: CASSLGVRGSEAFF
size: -; V: TRBV9; J: TRBJ1-1; D: TRBD1; DNA: TGTGCCAGCAGCGTCACAGGGGGCAACACTGAAGCTTTCTTT; CDR3: CASSVTGGNTEAFF
size: -; V: TRBV2; J: TRBJ2-5; D: -; DNA: TGTGCCAGCAGTGAACAGTTGTACCAAGAGACCCAGTACTTC; CDR3: CASSEQLYQETQYF
size: -; V: TRBV14; J: TRBJ1-3; D: -; DNA: TGTGCCAGCAGCCAAGTTATGGGGCGAGGAAACACCATATATTTT; CDR3: CASSQVMGRGNTIYF
size: -; V: TRBV10-2; J: TRBJ2-5; D: -; DNA: TGCGCCACCCGGGGGTCCATACAAGGGACCCAGTACTTC; CDR3: CATRGSIQGTQYF
size: -; V: TRBV7-9; J: TRBJ2-7; D: -; DNA: TGTGCCAGCAGCTTGGTCAGCTCCTACGAGCAGTACTTC; CDR3: CASSLVSSYEQYF
size: -; V: TRBV6-6; J: TRBJ1-1; D: -; DNA: TGTGCCACCGGGAGTTCGGCTAATGAAGCTTTCTTT; CDR3: CATGSSANEAFF
size: few; V: TRBV5-1; J: TRBJ2-1; D: TRBD2; DNA: TGCGCCAGCAGCTGGGGACTAGCGGGCTACAATGAGCAGTTCTTC; CDR3: CASSWGLAGYNEQFF
size: -; V: TRBV4-2; J: TRBJ2-1; D: TRBD2; DNA: TGTGCCAGCAGCCAGACACGGCGCGGGGGGGGCAATGAGCAGTTCTTC; CDR3: CASSQTRRGGGNEQFF
size: -; V: TRBV5-1; J: TRBJ2-7; D: -; DNA: TGCGCCAGCAGGGACAGCTCCTACGAGCAGTACTTC; CDR3: CASRDSSYEQYF
size: -; V: TRBV19; J: TRBJ2-2; D: -; DNA: TGTGCCAGTAGAGTTCGACAAGGCGGGGTCGGGGAGCTGTTTTTT; CDR3: CASRVRQGGVGELFF
size: -; V: TRBV28; J: TRBJ2-1; D: TRBD1; DNA: TGTGCCAGCCGGACAGGGTGGATGAATGAGCAGTTCTTC; CDR3: CASRTGWMNEQFF
size: -; V: TRBV27; J: TRBJ2-3; D: TRBD2; DNA: TGTGCCAGCATTGCTAGCGGGGGGGTTTCTAGCACAGATACGCAGTATTTT; CDR3: CASIASGGVSSTDTQYF
size: -; V: TRBV11-3; J: TRBJ2-1; D: -; DNA: TGTGCCAGCAGCCCCCGGGGAGCGAGCAATGAGCAGTTCTTC; CDR3: CASSPRGASNEQFF
size: -; V: TRBV14; J: TRBJ1-3; D: TRBD1; DNA: TGTGCCAGCAGCCCGGGACAGAGCCCAGGAAACACCATATATTTT; CDR3: CASSPGQSPGNTIYF
size: -; V: TRBV29-1; J: TRBJ2-7; D: TRBD2; DNA: TGCAGCGTTGAAACTAGCGGGGGGAGCTCCTACGAGCAGTACTTC; CDR3: CSVETSGGSSYEQYF
size: -; V: TRBV6-5; J: TRBJ1-3; D: -; DNA: TGTGCCAGCAGCCCGGTCGGCTCTGGAAACACCATATATTTT; CDR3: CASSPVGSGNTIYF
size: -; V: TRBV9; J: TRBJ1-2; D: TRBD1; DNA: TGTGCCAGCAGCGTGTGGGACAGCTCCTATGGCTACACCTTC; CDR3: CASSVWDSSYGYTF
size: -; V: TRBV5-1; J: TRBJ2-5; D: TRBD1; DNA: TGCGCCAGCAGCCCGACAGGGAAAGAGGGGCTGGAGACCCAGTACTTC; CDR3: CASSPTGKEGLETQYF
size: few; V: TRBV4-1; J: TRBJ1-5; D: -; DNA: TGCGCCAGCAGCCAGGCAGGTCCTCAGCCCCAGCATTTT; CDR3: CASSQAGPQPQHF
size: -; V: TRBV29-1; J: TRBJ2-3; D: TRBD2; DNA: TGCAGCGTAATAGGCGGGGGTTGGGGGACCTCTAGCACAGATACGCAGTATTTT; CDR3: CSVIGGGWGTSSTDTQYF
size: -; V: TRBV5-4; J: TRBJ2-7; D: TRBD2; DNA: TGTGCCAGCAGCTCCCAAGCGGGGGACAACTACGAGCAGTACTTC; CDR3: CASSSQAGDNYEQYF
size: -; V: TRBV5-5; J: TRBJ1-5; D: -; DNA: TGTGCCAGCAGCTTGGGTCAGCGGGGGGCAACCAATCAGCCCCAGCATTTT; CDR3: CASSLGQRGATNQPQHF
size: -; V: TRBV5-6; J: TRBJ2-2; D: -; DNA: TGTGCCAGCAGCTTGTACAGGGCAATAGACACCGGGGAGCTGTTTTTT; CDR3: CASSLYRAIDTGELFF
size: -; V: TRBV4-3; J: TRBJ1-3; D: TRBD1; DNA: TGCGCCAGCAGCCAAGATCCAGGGGGCTCTGGAAACACCATATATTTT; CDR3: CASSQDPGGSGNTIYF
size: -; V: TRBV6-1; J: TRBJ1-5; D: TRBD1; DNA: TGTGCCAGCAGCGCGGACAGGGGCGGGAATCAGCCCCAGCATTTT; CDR3: CASSADRGGNQPQHF
size: -; V: TRBV7-2; J: TRBJ2-7; D: TRBD1; DNA: TGTGCCAGCAGCTGGGGACAGGGATCCTACGAGCAGTACTTC; CDR3: CASSWGQGSYEQYF
size: -; V: TRBV7-9; J: TRBJ2-1; D: -; DNA: TGTGCCAGCAGCCCGGAAGGGACATCTTACAATGAGCAGTTCTTC; CDR3: CASSPEGTSYNEQFF
size: -; V: TRBV5-4; J: TRBJ2-3; D: TRBD1; DNA: TGTGCCAGCAGCCCGGGACAGGATCAGCACACAGATACGCAGTATTTT; CDR3: CASSPGQDQHTDTQYF
size: -; V: TRBV7-9; J: TRBJ1-2; D: -; DNA: TGTGCCAGCAGCTTCCCCGGGGTTGGCGATGGCTACACCTTC; CDR3: CASSFPGVGDGYTF
size: -; V: TRBV13; J: TRBJ2-2; D: -; DNA: TGTGCCAGCAGCTTAGGCCCCGGTTGGGGGCTTAACACCGGGGAGCTGTTTTTT; CDR3: CASSLGPGWGLNTGELFF
size: -; V: TRBV4-1; J: TRBJ2-1; D: -; DNA: TGCGCCAGCAGCCAAGACCCTGCCGGGGGTGAGCAGTTCTTC; CDR3: CASSQDPAGGEQFF
size: -; V: TRBV11-3; J: TRBJ2-3; D: TRBD1; DNA: TGTGCCAGCTCCCGGGACAGGACAGATACGCAGTATTTT; CDR3: CASSRDRTDTQYF
size: -; V: TRBV19; J: TRBJ1-5; D: TRBD1; DNA: TGTGCCAGTAGTCAACCGGGACAGGGAAGAAGATATAGCAATCAGCCCCAGCATTTT; CDR3: CASSQPGQGRRYSNQPQHF